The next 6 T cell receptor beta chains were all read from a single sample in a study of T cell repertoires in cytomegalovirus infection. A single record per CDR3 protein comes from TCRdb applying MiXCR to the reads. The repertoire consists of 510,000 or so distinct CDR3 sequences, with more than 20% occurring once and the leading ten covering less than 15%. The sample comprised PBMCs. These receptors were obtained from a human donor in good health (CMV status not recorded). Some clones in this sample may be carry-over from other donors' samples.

CDR3 in amino acids: CASTLTPGYEQYF. The CDR3 DNA follows: TGTGCCAGCACCCTGACCCCGGGCTACGAGCAGTACTTC. J is TRBJ2-7 and V is TRBV6-6; no firm D call. CDR1 is MNHNY, CDR2 SVGAGI, per germline (reference sequence). V was clipped by 7 bases and J by 3 bases, with 13 bases between them. This CDR3 has 13 amino acids.

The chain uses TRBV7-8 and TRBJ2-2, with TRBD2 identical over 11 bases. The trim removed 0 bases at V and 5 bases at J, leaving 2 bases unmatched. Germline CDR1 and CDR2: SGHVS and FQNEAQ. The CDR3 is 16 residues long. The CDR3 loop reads CASSLALAGGTGELFF. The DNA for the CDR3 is TGTGCCAGCAGCTTAGCTCTAGCGGGAGGTACCGGGGAGCTGTTTTTT.

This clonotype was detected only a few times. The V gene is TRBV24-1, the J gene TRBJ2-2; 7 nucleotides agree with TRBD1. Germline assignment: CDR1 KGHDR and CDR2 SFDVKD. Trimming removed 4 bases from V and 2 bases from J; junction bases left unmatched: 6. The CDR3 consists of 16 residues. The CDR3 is CATSDKNRGNTGELFF. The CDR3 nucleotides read TGTGCCACCAGTGACAAGAACAGGGGAAACACCGGGGAGCTGTTTTTT.

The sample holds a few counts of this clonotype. CDR3 region: CASSSWTGASIQYF. In DNA, the CDR3 is TGTGCCAGCAGTTCATGGACAGGGGCGAGCATTCAGTACTTC. The gene calls are TRBV28 and TRBJ2-4, with 9 bases lining up with TRBD1. V was pared by 4 bases and J by 9 bases, with 7 bases of the junction left unmatched. The germline CDR1 and CDR2 sequences are MDHEN and SYDVKM. This CDR3 spans 14 amino acids.

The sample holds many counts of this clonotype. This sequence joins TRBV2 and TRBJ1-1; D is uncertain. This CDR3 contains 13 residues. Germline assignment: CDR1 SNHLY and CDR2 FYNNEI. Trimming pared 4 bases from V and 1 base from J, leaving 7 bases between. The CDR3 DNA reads TGTGCCAGCAGTGTGGAGGAGAACACTGAAGCTTTCTTT. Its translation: CASSVEENTEAFF.

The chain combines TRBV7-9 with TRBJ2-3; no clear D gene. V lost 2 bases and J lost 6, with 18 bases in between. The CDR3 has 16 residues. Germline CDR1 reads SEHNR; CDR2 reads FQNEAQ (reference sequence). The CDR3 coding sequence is TGTGCCAGCAGCTTACGGCCCTTCCCCGGGTTGGATACGCAGTATTTT. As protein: CASSLRPFPGLDTQYF.